These T cell receptor beta chains were read from a single sample in a study of cytomegalovirus exposure and HLA in healthy donors. Here immunoSEQ multiplex PCR was the method, and the copy in TCRdb shows in-frame clones only, minus some. Of about 170,000 clones in the sample, about three quarters were seen once. The specimen sequenced was PBMCs. The origin of the receptors is a woman aged 25 to 39 in good health and CMV-seropositive. Each CDR3 is given with its conserved first and last residue. The D gene is left open where the match is weak. Size values are once, few and many counts, or a class for expanded clones, and some rows have none.

D gene	clone size	V gene	J gene	CDR3 protein	CDR3 DNA
TRBD1	once	TRBV5-8	TRBJ2-2	CASSFRTGGTGELFF	TGTGCCAGCAGCTTCCGGACAGGGGGAACCGGGGAGCTGTTTTTT
NA	NA	TRBV4-1	TRBJ1-5	CASSQDRTDSNQPQHF	TGCGCCAGCAGCCAGGACAGAACCGATAGCAATCAGCCCCAGCATTTT
TRBD2	NA	TRBV6-6	TRBJ2-7	CASSTGLAGTYEQYF	TGTGCCAGCAGCACGGGACTAGCGGGTACCTACGAGCAGTACTTC
TRBD1	few	TRBV27	TRBJ2-7	CASKEGQGVNEQYF	TGTGCCAGCAAAGAAGGACAGGGGGTTAACGAGCAGTACTTC
NA	NA	TRBV29-1	TRBJ2-1	CSVDGSGGNEQFF	TGCAGCGTTGATGGGTCCGGGGGCAATGAGCAGTTCTTC
NA	NA	TRBV28	TRBJ1-2	CASSLIEDSNYGYTF	TGTGCCAGCAGCCTGATCGAGGACTCTAACTATGGCTACACCTTC
NA	NA	TRBV7-9	TRBJ2-7	CASSLVTGENEQYF	TGTGCCAGCAGCTTAGTCACAGGCGAAAACGAGCAGTACTTC
NA	few	TRBV29-1	TRBJ2-1	CSVVQGVANEQFF	TGCAGCGTTGTACAGGGAGTTGCCAATGAGCAGTTCTTC
NA	NA	TRBV5-1	TRBJ2-2	CASSFSENGELFF	TGCGCCAGCAGCTTTTCCGAGAACGGGGAGCTGTTTTTT
NA	once	TRBV19	TRBJ1-2	CASSTPGEGYYGYTF	TGTGCCAGTAGTACCCCAGGGGAAGGGTACTATGGCTACACCTTC
TRBD2	NA	TRBV12-5	TRBJ2-5	CASGLRREGGETQYF	TGTGCTAGTGGTTTGAGGCGGGAGGGCGGAGAGACCCAGTACTTC
NA	once	TRBV5-1	TRBJ2-3	CASSLDGGVSTDTQYF	TGCGCCAGCAGCTTGGACGGGGGAGTTAGCACAGATACGCAGTATTTT
TRBD1	NA	TRBV30	TRBJ2-7	CAWSVRTGNHEQYF	TGTGCCTGGAGTGTTAGGACAGGGAACCACGAGCAGTACTTC
NA	few	TRBV5-4	TRBJ1-5	CASSLQGGNQPQHF	TGTGCCAGCAGCCTACAGGGAGGCAATCAGCCCCAGCATTTT
NA	NA	TRBV7-2	TRBJ1-3	CASSLSVVGNTIYF	TGTGCCAGCAGCTTATCGGTCGTTGGAAACACCATATATTTT
TRBD1	NA	TRBV11-2	TRBJ2-7	CASSNPKQGWYEQYF	TGTGCCAGCAGCAACCCTAAACAGGGGTGGTACGAGCAGTACTTC
NA	NA	TRBV28	TRBJ2-3	CASSIAGAGTDTQYF	TGTGCCAGCAGTATCGCGGGGGCTGGCACAGATACGCAGTATTTT
NA	few	TRBV5-1	TRBJ2-7	CASTLTTGANYEQYF	TGCGCCAGCACCTTAACGACAGGAGCAAACTACGAGCAGTACTTC
NA	NA	TRBV27	TRBJ1-5	CASRSGGSNQPQHF	TGTGCCAGCCGCAGCGGGGGAAGCAATCAGCCCCAGCATTTT
NA	NA	TRBV28	TRBJ1-2	CASSSDPGTPYGYTF	TGTGCCAGCAGTTCCGATCCCGGGACACCCTATGGCTACACCTTC
NA	few	TRBV2	TRBJ2-5	CASREVDQYF	TGTGCCAGCCGCGAGGTGGACCAGTACTTC
TRBD1	NA	TRBV19	TRBJ2-5	CASTPGTGFGQETQYF	TGTGCCAGTACCCCAGGGACAGGGTTCGGCCAAGAGACCCAGTACTTC
NA	NA	TRBV7-2	TRBJ1-2	CASGNRVNYGYTF	TGTGCCAGCGGTAACAGGGTTAACTATGGCTACACCTTC
TRBD1	NA	TRBV28	TRBJ2-6	CAGGQTLGSGANVLTF	TGTGCCGGGGGACAGACCCTGGGATCTGGGGCCAACGTCCTGACTTTC
NA	once	TRBV11-2	TRBJ2-7	CASSFGGPYEQYF	TGTGCCAGCAGCTTTGGGGGCCCCTACGAGCAGTACTTC
TRBD2	NA	TRBV4-2	TRBJ2-7	CASSQDKGLAGRAGAYEQYF	TGTGCCAGCAGCCAAGATAAGGGACTAGCGGGGCGCGCAGGGGCCTACGAGCAGTACTTC
NA	NA	TRBV5-4	TRBJ1-4	CASSLGQTQEKLFF	TGTGCCAGCAGCTTGGGACAGACTCAGGAAAAACTGTTTTTT